Each of the 24 T cell receptor beta chains below was sequenced from the same sample in a study of blood T cell repertoires in COVID-19 (dated by TCRdb to about 2020). Library method: the immunoSEQ multiplex PCR assay. TCRdb stores this immuneACCESS table with in-frame sequences only. Part of the clones is absent; in the studies checked, under half of the shortfall reflects unresolved V genes, and no reason is known for the rest. The sample has 300,000 to 400,000 clones on record, 85% to 90% of them singletons. Over 0.9% of the sample is held by the ten biggest clonotypes. What was sequenced was PBMCs or T cells enriched from blood (not recorded which). These TCRs come from a woman aged 25 to 39 with acute COVID-19.

The V gene is TRBV24-1, the J gene TRBJ1-1; perhaps TRBD1 as D (5 bases). Germline CDR1 is KGHDR and CDR2 is SFDVKD. The V end lost 5 bases, the J end lost 3 bases, and 9 bases lay between the germline ends. The CDR3 is made up of 13 amino acids. The CDR3 DNA reads TGTGCCACCAGTGCAGGGAAGTACACTGAAGCTTTCTTT. Its protein product is CATSAGKYTEAFF.

This clone was picked up one time. V usage is TRBV24-1 and J usage is TRBJ1-2, with D unclear. This CDR3 contains 12 residues. Trimming left V 2 bases short and J 8 bases short, with 8 bases between. Looked up from germline, CDR1 is KGHDR and CDR2 is SFDVKD. The CDR3 coding sequence is TGTGCCACCAGTGATTCCGGTATGGGCTACACCTTC. Its protein product is CATSDSGMGYTF.

The rearrangement joins TRBV2 to TRBJ1-5, with D tentatively TRBD1 (6 bases). CDR1 and CDR2 (germline): SNHLY, FYNNEI. The CDR3 contains 15 residues. V lost 8 bases and J 2 bases, leaving 16 bases between the germline ends. CDR3 sequence reads: CASGISDRGNQPQHF. The CDR3 DNA is TGTGCCAGCGGAATCTCGGACAGAGGCAATCAGCCCCAGCATTTT.

The chain is built from TRBV5-5 and TRBJ1-2, with TRBD1 as a possible D gene (6 bases). This CDR3 spans 17 amino acids. Trimming took off 1 base at V and 2 bases at J, with 18 bases between the two ends. In germline, CDR1 is SGHKS, CDR2 YYEKEE (reference sequence). The CDR3 protein is CASSLWGRGDENYGYTF. The DNA for the CDR3 is TGTGCCAGCAGCTTGTGGGGCAGGGGAGACGAGAACTATGGCTACACCTTC.

The chain couples TRBV6-5 to TRBJ1-1, with 9 bases aligning to TRBD1. This CDR3 has 13 residues. After removal of 4 bases from V and 6 bases from J, the junction contained 3 bases not matched to a gene. Germline V CDR1 and CDR2: MNHEY, SVGAGI. The CDR3: CASSWDRDAEAFF. In DNA form, the CDR3 reads TGTGCCAGCAGTTGGGACAGGGACGCTGAAGCTTTCTTT.

This chain joins TRBV7-6 and TRBJ2-2; 10 nucleotides agree with TRBD1. Germline lookup yields CDR1 SGHVS and CDR2 FNYEAQ. The trim removed 8 bases at V and 6 bases at J, leaving 9 bases unmatched. CDR3 length: 15 amino acids. CDR3 bases: TGTGCCAGCTCTTCGGGACAGGGGATCGCCGGGGAGCTGTTTTTT. Translation gives CASSSGQGIAGELFF.

V gene TRBV11-2 combines with J gene TRBJ2-7, with D possibly TRBD1 on 6 matching bases. Germline assignment: CDR1 SGHAT and CDR2 FQNNGV. The CDR3 runs to 17 residues. V was trimmed by 2 bases and J by 7 bases, leaving 24 bases between them. The CDR3: CASSLYPTGAPEREQYF. The CDR3 bases are TGTGCCAGCAGCTTATACCCGACAGGTGCCCCTGAAAGGGAGCAGTACTTC.

This chain connects TRBV6-5 to TRBJ1-4; a possible D gene is TRBD1 (5 bases). Germline CDR1 and CDR2: MNHEY and SVGAGI. Between the trimmed V and J ends, which lost 6 bases and 4 bases, there was a span of 12 bases. The CDR3 extends over 14 amino acids. CDR3 protein: CASSLQAYNEKLFF. CDR3 DNA: TGTGCCAGCAGCCTACAGGCCTATAATGAAAAACTGTTTTTT.

This rearrangement joins TRBV29-1 to TRBJ1-2, with 7 positions matching TRBD1. The CDR3 totals 12 residues. CDR1 is SQVTM and CDR2 is ANQGSEA in the germline V gene. V lost 6 bases to trimming and J lost 2 bases; unmatched junction nucleotides: 3. CDR3 region: CSVQQGNYGYTF. CDR3 in DNA: TGCAGCGTGCAACAGGGGAACTATGGCTACACCTTC.

This clone was found a few times. The V gene is TRBV12-5, the J gene TRBJ1-1; D is perhaps TRBD1 (6 bases). Per germline, CDR1 LGHNT and CDR2 FRNRAP. The CDR3 extends over 16 amino acids. V dropped 5 bases and J dropped 3 bases, with 19 bases sitting between them. Here the CDR3 DNA reads TGTGCTAGTGGTCCTCCCGCGGGGGGGCTGTACACTGAAGCTTTCTTT. This encodes CASGPPAGGLYTEAFF.

This chain connects TRBV3-1 (or the pseudogene TRBV3-2) to TRBJ2-2; tentatively, D is TRBD1 (5 bases). The germline CDR1 and CDR2 sequences are LGHDT and YNNKEL (reference sequence). The V and J ends lost 1 base and 2 bases respectively, with 11 bases between them. This CDR3 spans 16 amino acids. The DNA for the CDR3 is TGTGCCAGCAGCCAAGCAGGGTCGTTTAACACCGGGGAGCTGTTTTTT. Amino acid sequence: CASSQAGSFNTGELFF.

This chain connects TRBV19 to TRBJ2-1, with 10 bases aligning to TRBD1. Germline lookup yields CDR1 LNHDA and CDR2 SQIVND (reference sequence). CDR3 length: 17 amino acids. Trimming cost V 3 bases and J 8 bases; bases outside gene matches: 13. The CDR3 DNA reads TGTGCCAGTAGTATGCCGGCCGGGACAGGGGTTTTGGATGAGCAGTTCTTC. Translated: CASSMPAGTGVLDEQFF.

CDR3 region: CASSWGRAGQPQHF. As DNA, the CDR3 is TGTGCCAGCAGCTGGGGCAGGGCGGGGCAGCCCCAGCATTTT. The chain is built from TRBV5-8 and TRBJ1-5, with D possibly TRBD1 on 5 matching bases. In germline, CDR1 is SGHTS, CDR2 YDEGEE. With 3 bases removed from V and 7 bases from J, the gap between germline ends came to 14 bases. The CDR3 length is 14 residues.

The V and J genes are TRBV5-1 and TRBJ1-1, with D hard to call. Germline V gene sequence: CDR1 SGHRS, CDR2 YFSETQ. This CDR3 has 12 amino acids. Trimming left V 5 bases short and J 1 base short, with 6 bases between. The CDR3 sequence: CASREANTEAFF. CDR3 DNA: TGCGCCAGCAGGGAGGCGAACACTGAAGCTTTCTTT.

The CDR3 DNA follows: TGTGCCAGCAACGGACAGGGGGTAGGAACCGGGGAGCTGTTTTTT. Its protein product is CASNGQGVGTGELFF. This sequence joins TRBV7-8 and TRBJ2-2; 10 positions agree with TRBD1. The V gene's germline CDR1 is SGHVS and CDR2 FQNEAQ. The CDR3 length is 15 residues. The ends lost 7 bases at V and 5 bases at J; junction bases unmatched: 7.

This clone has ten or more counts. The chain has TRBV3-1 (or the pseudogene TRBV3-2) and TRBJ1-4; D is unresolved. The CDR3 runs to 15 residues. Germline CDR1 LGHDT, CDR2 YNNKEL (reference sequence). Trimming removed 0 bases at V and 4 bases at J, with 9 bases between. CDR3 DNA: TGTGCCAGCAGCCAAGACGGCGGTGTTAATGAAAAACTGTTTTTT. It encodes CASSQDGGVNEKLFF.

The V call is TRBV30, the J call TRBJ2-7, with D possibly TRBD1 on 6 matching bases. Germline loops: CDR1 GTSNPN, CDR2 SVGIG (reference sequence). The CDR3 totals 11 residues. V gave up 7 bases and J gave up 3 bases, with 10 bases separating them. CDR3 sequence: CASGDIYEQYF. DNA of the CDR3: TGTGCCTCTGGGGACATCTACGAGCAGTACTTC.

The chain employs TRBV6-5 and TRBJ1-2; 9 positions agree with TRBD1. This CDR3 region has 14 residues. Germline CDR1 and CDR2: MNHEY and SVGAGI. The trim removed 1 base at V and 7 bases at J, leaving 4 bases unmatched. The chain's CDR3 is CASSYYGTGSGYTF. CDR3 nucleotide sequence: TGTGCCAGCAGTTACTACGGGACAGGGAGTGGCTACACCTTC.

The chain combines TRBV2 with TRBJ2-7; 8 bases align to TRBD1. The CDR3 length is 17 residues. Germline V gives CDR1 SNHLY, CDR2 FYNNEI. With 4 bases clipped from V and 0 bases from J, the junction kept 11 bases outside the gene matches. CDR3 DNA: TGTGCCAGCAGTGTTGGTAGCTACGGGACAGGCTCCTACGAGCAGTACTTC. Translating it yields CASSVGSYGTGSYEQYF.

V usage is TRBV5-1 and J usage is TRBJ2-1; D is ambiguous. CDR3 length: 18 residues. The germline V and J ends were trimmed by 1 base and 0 bases, with 17 bases remaining between them. The germline gives CDR1 SGHRS, CDR2 YFSETQ. The CDR3 nucleotides are TGCGCCAGCAGCTTGTTGTATCCTGGGCTGAGCTCCTACAATGAGCAGTTCTTC. Translated: CASSLLYPGLSSYNEQFF.

The chain joins TRBV10-2 to TRBJ2-1; TRBD2 matches 16 bases. Germline loops: CDR1 WSHSY, CDR2 SAAADI. CDR3 length: 16 amino acids. The trim removed 4 bases at V and 7 bases at J, leaving 4 bases unmatched. The CDR3 loop reads CASSVPGLAGGNEQFF. CDR3 nucleotide sequence: TGCGCCAGCAGTGTGCCGGGACTAGCGGGGGGGAATGAGCAGTTCTTC.

V is TRBV6-1 and J is TRBJ2-7; 7 nucleotides align to TRBD1. J gave up 2 bases and V 3 bases, and 7 bases lay outside the gene matches. The CDR3 covers 15 residues. The V gene's germline CDR1 is MNHNS and CDR2 SASEGT. CDR3 in DNA: TGTGCCAGCAGTGATATAAGGACAGGCGCCTACGAGCAGTACTTC. Its protein product is CASSDIRTGAYEQYF.

The chain carries TRBV27 and TRBJ1-5, with TRBD1 as a possible D gene (5 bases). Germline-derived CDR1 and CDR2 are MNHEY and SMNVEV (reference sequence). V dropped 8 bases and J dropped 3 bases, with 14 bases sitting between them. The CDR3 has 14 residues. The CDR3 sequence is CASSRGHPNQPQHF. In nucleotides, the CDR3 is TGTGCCAGCTCACGAGGACACCCCAATCAGCCCCAGCATTTT.

CDR3 region: CASITQGGSYGYTF. The CDR3 bases are TGTGCCAGCATCACCCAGGGCGGCAGCTATGGCTACACCTTC. The chain links TRBV6-5 to TRBJ1-2; weak D call: TRBD1 (5 bases). CDR3 length: 14 residues. Germline CDR1 and CDR2: MNHEY and SVGAGI. V dropped 7 bases and J dropped 4 bases, with 16 bases sitting between them.